One sample yielded the 8 T cell receptor beta chains listed below, sequenced in a study of control samples from healthy donors and cancer patients (dated by TCRdb to 2018 to 2021). The library was obtained by the immunoSEQ multiplex PCR assay. In its TCRdb copy, this immuneACCESS table keeps in-frame sequences only and misses some clones. Where compared with another copy, unresolved V genes explain less than half of these, and the others have no known cause. For this sample the table gives roughly 190,000 clones, of which roughly 91% were detected only once. The leading ten clones occupy 1.5% of the sample. The sequencing input was blood. Source of these receptors: a woman aged 25-40 years in good health.

The rearrangement joins TRBV24-1 to TRBJ2-1; 13 positions match TRBD2. Unmatched junction bases numbered 1, after V lost 1 base and J lost 5 bases. Germline V CDR1 and CDR2: KGHDR, SFDVKD. This CDR3 has 16 residues. Here the CDR3 reads CATSDFGTSGNNEQFF. CDR3 coding DNA: TGTGCCACCAGTGATTTCGGGACTAGCGGGAACAATGAGCAGTTCTTC.

CDR3 sequence reads: CASSLQGFNSPLHF. The DNA of the CDR3 is TGTGCCAGCAGCTTACAGGGGTTTAATTCACCCCTCCACTTT. V is TRBV7-2 and J is TRBJ1-6; D is perhaps TRBD1 (6 bases). The CDR3 spans 14 residues. Deletions cut 2 bases from V and 6 bases from J, with 8 bases between. Germline V gives CDR1 SGHTA, CDR2 FQGNSA.

The V and J genes are TRBV19 and TRBJ2-7, with 13 positions matching TRBD2. The CDR3 contains 16 residues. The germline gives CDR1 LNHDA, CDR2 SQIVND (reference sequence). With V trimmed by 5 bases and J by 5 bases, 9 bases remained unmatched. CDR3 DNA sequence: TGTGCCAGTAGTTGGACTAGCGGGAGTAATGGGAACGAGCAGTACTTC. It yields the protein CASSWTSGSNGNEQYF.

To note about this clone: The sample holds other DNA sequences that translate to the same CDR3. CDR3 amino acids: CASSMGLAWETQYF. CDR3 DNA sequence: TGTGCCAGTAGCATGGGACTAGCGTGGGAGACCCAGTACTTC. The chain joins TRBV19 to TRBJ2-5; 10 bases map to TRBD2. V dropped 6 bases and J dropped 5; count of bases not matched to a gene: 6. Germline lookup yields CDR1 LNHDA and CDR2 SQIVND (reference sequence). There are 14 residues in the CDR3.

On this clone itself: The same CDR3 can be traced to other DNA sequences in this sample. The chain links TRBV18 to TRBJ1-5, with unresolved D. The germline V gene has CDR1 KGHSH and CDR2 LQKENI. The CDR3 covers 14 residues. Trimming stripped 2 bases from V and 2 bases from J, with 7 bases between. The CDR3 DNA sequence: TGTGCCAGCTCACCAGGGTCTGGCAATCAGCCCCAGCATTTT. Residues: CASSPGSGNQPQHF.

This sequence joins TRBV4-2 and TRBJ2-7; 9 bases map to TRBD1. The CDR3 totals 16 residues. J gave up 3 bases and V 0 bases, and 6 bases lay outside the gene matches. In germline, CDR1 is LGHNA, CDR2 YNFKEQ. CDR3 amino acids: CASSQDPRDRDYEQYF. The CDR3 DNA sequence: TGTGCCAGCAGCCAAGACCCCCGGGACAGGGACTACGAGCAGTACTTC.

The chain uses TRBV6-4 and TRBJ2-3; weak D call: TRBD1 (6 bases). The CDR3 covers 15 residues. Trimming removed 0 bases from V and 4 bases from J, with 11 bases in between. Per the germline V gene, CDR1 is MRHNA and CDR2 is SNTAGT. The CDR3 region is CASSDSGGEADTQYF. The CDR3 nucleotides are TGTGCCAGCAGTGACTCTGGGGGCGAGGCAGATACGCAGTATTTT.

CDR3 nucleotide sequence: TGTGCCAGCAGGAGACAGGGCCCTTCTAACTATGGCTACACCTTC. Amino acids: CASRRQGPSNYGYTF. This sequence joins TRBV2 and TRBJ1-2; TRBD1 matches 7 bases. Germline trimming cut 6 bases from V and 0 bases from J; bases unmatched to any gene: 7. The germline CDR1 and CDR2 sequences are SNHLY and FYNNEI. This CDR3 has 15 amino acids.